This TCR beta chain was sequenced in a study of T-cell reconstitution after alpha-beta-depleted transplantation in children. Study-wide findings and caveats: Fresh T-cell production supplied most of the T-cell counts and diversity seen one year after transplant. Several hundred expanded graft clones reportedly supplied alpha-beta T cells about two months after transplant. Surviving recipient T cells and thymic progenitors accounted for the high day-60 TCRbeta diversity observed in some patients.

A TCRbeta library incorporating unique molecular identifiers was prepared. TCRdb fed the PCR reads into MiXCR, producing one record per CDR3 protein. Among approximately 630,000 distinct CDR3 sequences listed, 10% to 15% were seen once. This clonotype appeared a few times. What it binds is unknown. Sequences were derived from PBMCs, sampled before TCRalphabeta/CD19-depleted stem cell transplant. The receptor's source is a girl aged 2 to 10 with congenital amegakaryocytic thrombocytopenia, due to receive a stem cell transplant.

The CDR3 loop is CASSVDIYNEQFF. For the CDR3, the DNA is TGTGCCAGCAGTGTGGACATATACAATGAGCAGTTCTTC. V usage is TRBV12-3 or TRBV12-4 and J usage is TRBJ2-1; weak D call: TRBD1 (5 bases). This CDR3 region has 13 residues. The V gene lost 5 bases and the J gene lost 4 bases, with 9 bases spanning the gap.